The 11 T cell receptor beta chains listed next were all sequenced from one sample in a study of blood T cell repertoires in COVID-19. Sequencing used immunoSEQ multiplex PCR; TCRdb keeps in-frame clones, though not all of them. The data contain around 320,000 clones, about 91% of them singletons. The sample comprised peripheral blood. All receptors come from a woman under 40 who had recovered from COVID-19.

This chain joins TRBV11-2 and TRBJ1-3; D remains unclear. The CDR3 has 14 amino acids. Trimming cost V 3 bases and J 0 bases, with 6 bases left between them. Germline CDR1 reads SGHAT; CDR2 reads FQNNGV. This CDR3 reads CASSLGYSGNTIYF. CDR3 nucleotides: TGTGCCAGCAGCTTGGGCTACTCTGGAAACACCATATATTTT.

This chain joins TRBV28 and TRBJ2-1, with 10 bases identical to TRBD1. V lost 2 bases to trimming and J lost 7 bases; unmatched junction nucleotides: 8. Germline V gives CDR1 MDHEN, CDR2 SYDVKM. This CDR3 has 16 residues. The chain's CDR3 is CASSLVWTGGRNEQFF. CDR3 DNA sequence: TGTGCCAGCAGTTTAGTGTGGACAGGGGGACGAAATGAGCAGTTCTTC.

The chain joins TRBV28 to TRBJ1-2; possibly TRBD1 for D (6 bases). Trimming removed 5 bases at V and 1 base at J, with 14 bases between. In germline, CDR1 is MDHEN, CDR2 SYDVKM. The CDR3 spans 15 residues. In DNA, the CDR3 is TGTGCCAGCAGTCCACCGGACAGAATTAACTATGGCTACACCTTC. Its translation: CASSPPDRINYGYTF.

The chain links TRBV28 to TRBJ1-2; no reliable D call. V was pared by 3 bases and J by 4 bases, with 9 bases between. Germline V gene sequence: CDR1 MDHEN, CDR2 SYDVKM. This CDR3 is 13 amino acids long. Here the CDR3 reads CASSLGSPYGYTF. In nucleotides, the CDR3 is TGTGCCAGCAGTTTGGGTAGCCCCTATGGCTACACCTTC.

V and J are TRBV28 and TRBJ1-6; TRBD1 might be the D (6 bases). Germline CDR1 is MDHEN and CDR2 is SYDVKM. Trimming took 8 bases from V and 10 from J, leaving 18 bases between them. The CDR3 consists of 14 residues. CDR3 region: CASYGGAHGSPLHF. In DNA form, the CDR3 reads TGTGCCAGCTACGGGGGGGCTCACGGGTCACCCCTCCACTTT.

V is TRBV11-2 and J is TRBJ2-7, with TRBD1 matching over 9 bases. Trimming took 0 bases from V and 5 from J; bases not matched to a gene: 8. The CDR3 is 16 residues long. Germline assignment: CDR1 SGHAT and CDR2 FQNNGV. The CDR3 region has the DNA TGTGCCAGCAGCTTAGATGCCCGGACAGGGGACCACGAGCAGTACTTC. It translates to CASSLDARTGDHEQYF.

CDR3 sequence reads: CASRNRDRGGNEQFF. CDR3 nucleotides: TGTGCCAGCAGGAACCGGGACAGGGGAGGGAATGAGCAGTTCTTC. The V call is TRBV7-8, the J call TRBJ2-1, with TRBD1 identical over 10 bases. Germline CDR1 and CDR2: SGHVS and FQNEAQ. The CDR3 is 15 residues long. Trimming took 6 bases from V and 7 from J; bases not matched to a gene: 9.

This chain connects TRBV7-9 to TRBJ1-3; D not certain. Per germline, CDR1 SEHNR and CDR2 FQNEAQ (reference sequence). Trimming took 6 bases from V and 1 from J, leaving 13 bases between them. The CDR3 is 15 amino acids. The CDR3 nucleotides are TGTGCCAGCAGTGGAGCATCGGGATCTGGAAACACCATATATTTT. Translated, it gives CASSGASGSGNTIYF.

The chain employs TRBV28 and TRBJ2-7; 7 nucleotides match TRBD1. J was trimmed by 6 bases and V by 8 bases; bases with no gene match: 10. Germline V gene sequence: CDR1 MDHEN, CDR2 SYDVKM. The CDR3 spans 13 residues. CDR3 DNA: TGTGCCAGCTCAAGGGGGCCCCTGGGCGAGCAGTACTTC. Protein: CASSRGPLGEQYF.

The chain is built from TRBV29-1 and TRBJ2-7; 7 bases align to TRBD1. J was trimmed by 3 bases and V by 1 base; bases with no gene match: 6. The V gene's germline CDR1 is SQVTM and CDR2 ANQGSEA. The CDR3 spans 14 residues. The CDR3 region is CSVEVRGQDYEQYF. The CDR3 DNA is TGCAGCGTTGAAGTCCGAGGACAGGACTACGAGCAGTACTTC.

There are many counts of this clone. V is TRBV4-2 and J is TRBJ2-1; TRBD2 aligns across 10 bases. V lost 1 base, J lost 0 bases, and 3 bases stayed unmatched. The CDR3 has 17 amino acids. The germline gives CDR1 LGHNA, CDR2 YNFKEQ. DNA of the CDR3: TGTGCCAGCAGCCAAGCTAGCGGGGGAAGCTCCTACAATGAGCAGTTCTTC. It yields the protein CASSQASGGSSYNEQFF.